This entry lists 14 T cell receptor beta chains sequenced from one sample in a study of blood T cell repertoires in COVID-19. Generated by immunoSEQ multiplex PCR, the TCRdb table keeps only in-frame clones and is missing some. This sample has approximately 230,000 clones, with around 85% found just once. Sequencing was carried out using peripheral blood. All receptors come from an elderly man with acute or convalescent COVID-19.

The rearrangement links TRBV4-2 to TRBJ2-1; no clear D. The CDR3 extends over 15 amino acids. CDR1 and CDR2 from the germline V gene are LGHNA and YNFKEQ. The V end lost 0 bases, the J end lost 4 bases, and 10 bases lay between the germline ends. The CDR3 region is CASSQEAASYNEQFF. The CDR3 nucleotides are TGTGCCAGCAGCCAAGAGGCGGCCTCTTACAATGAGCAGTTCTTC.

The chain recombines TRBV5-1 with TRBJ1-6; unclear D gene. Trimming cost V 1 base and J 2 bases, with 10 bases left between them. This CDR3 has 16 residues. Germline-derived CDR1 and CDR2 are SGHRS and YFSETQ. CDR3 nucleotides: TGCGCCAGCAGCTTGAGGGAGAGCCCCTATAATTCACCCCTCCACTTT. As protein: CASSLRESPYNSPLHF.

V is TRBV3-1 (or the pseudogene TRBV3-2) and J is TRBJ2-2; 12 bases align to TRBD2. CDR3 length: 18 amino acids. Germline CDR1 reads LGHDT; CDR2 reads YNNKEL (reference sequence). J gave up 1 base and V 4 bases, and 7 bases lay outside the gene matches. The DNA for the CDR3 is TGTGCCAGCAGCCGGGCCCTACTAGCGGGGGGGAACACCGGGGAGCTGTTTTTT. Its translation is CASSRALLAGGNTGELFF.

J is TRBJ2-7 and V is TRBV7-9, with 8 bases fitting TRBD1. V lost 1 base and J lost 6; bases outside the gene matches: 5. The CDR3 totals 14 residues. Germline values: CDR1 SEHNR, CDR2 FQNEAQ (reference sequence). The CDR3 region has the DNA TGTGCCAGCAGCTTAGGACAGGGGTTAAGCGAGCAGTACTTC. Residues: CASSLGQGLSEQYF.

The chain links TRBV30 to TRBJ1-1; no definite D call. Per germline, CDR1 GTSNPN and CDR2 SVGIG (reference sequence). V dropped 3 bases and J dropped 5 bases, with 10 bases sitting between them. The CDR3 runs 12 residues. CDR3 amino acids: CAWRGEGTEAFF. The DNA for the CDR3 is TGTGCCTGGAGGGGAGAAGGAACTGAAGCTTTCTTT.

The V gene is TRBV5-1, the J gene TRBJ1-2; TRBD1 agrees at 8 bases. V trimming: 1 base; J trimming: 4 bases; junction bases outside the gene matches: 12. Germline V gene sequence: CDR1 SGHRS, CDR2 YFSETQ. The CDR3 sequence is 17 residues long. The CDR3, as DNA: TGCGCCAGCAGCTTGCGTAAGACAGGGGATCGCGCCTATGGCTACACCTTC. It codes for CASSLRKTGDRAYGYTF. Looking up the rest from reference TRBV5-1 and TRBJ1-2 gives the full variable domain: KAGVTQTPRYLIKTRGQQVTLSCSPISGHRSVSWYQQTPGQGLQFLFEYFSETQRNKGNFPGRFSGRQFSNSRSEMNVSTLELGDSALYLCASSLRKTGDRAYGYTFGSGTRLTVV.

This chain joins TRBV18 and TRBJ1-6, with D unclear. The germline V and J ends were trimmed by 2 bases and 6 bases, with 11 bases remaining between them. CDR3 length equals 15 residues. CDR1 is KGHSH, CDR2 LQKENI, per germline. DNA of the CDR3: TGTGCCAGCTCACCAAGTCCGGACTCTAATTCACCCCTCCACTTT. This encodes CASSPSPDSNSPLHF. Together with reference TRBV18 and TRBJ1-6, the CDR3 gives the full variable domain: NAGVMQNPRHLVRRRGQEARLRCSPMKGHSHVYWYRQLPEEGLKFMVYLQKENIIDESGMPKERFSAEFPKEGPSILRIQQVVRGDSAAYFCASSPSPDSNSPLHFGNGTRLTVT.

The CDR3 nucleotides are TGCGCCAGCAGCTTGGGTGGGACAGGGGGCACAGATACGCAGTATTTT. Protein sequence: CASSLGGTGGTDTQYF. This rearrangement joins TRBV5-1 to TRBJ2-3, with 10 positions matching TRBD1. Germline CDR1 is SGHRS and CDR2 is YFSETQ. With 0 bases clipped from V and 1 base from J, the junction kept 2 bases outside the gene matches. The CDR3 is 16 residues long.

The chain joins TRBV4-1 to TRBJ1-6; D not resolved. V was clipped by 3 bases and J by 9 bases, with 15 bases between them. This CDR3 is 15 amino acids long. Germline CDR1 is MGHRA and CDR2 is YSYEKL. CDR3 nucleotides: TGCGCCAGCAGCCATTTAGGAGCCGGTGGTTCACCCCTCCACTTT. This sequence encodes CASSHLGAGGSPLHF.

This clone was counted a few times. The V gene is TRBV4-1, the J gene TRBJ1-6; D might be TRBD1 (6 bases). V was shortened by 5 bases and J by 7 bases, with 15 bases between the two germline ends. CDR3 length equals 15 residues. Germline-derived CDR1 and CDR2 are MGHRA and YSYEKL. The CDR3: CASSSPRGRNSPLHF. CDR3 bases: TGCGCCAGCAGCTCCCCTAGGGGGAGAAATTCACCCCTCCACTTT.

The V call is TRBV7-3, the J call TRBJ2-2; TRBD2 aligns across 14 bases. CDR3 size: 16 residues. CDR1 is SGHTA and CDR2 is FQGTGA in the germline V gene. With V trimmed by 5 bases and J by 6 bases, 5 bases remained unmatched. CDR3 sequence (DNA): TGTGCCAGCAGCCCCGGACTAGCGGGAGGATCCGGGGAGCTGTTTTTT. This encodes CASSPGLAGGSGELFF.

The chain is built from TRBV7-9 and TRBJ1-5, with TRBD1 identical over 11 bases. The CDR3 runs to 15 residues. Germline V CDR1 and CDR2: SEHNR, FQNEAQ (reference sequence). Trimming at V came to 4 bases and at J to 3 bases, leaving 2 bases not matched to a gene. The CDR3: CASSWDRGVNQPQHF. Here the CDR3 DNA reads TGTGCCAGCAGCTGGGACAGGGGGGTCAATCAGCCCCAGCATTTT.

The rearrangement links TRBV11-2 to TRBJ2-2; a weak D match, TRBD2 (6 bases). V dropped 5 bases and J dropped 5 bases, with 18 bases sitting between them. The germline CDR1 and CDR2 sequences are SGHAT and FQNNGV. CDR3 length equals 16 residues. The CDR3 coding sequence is TGTGCCAGCAGCCAGCCGGGGGAAAGGAGGACCGGGGAGCTGTTTTTT. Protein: CASSQPGERRTGELFF. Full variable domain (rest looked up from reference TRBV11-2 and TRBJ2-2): EAGVAQSPRYKIIEKRQSVAFWCNPISGHATLYWYQQILGQGPKLLIQFQNNGVVDDSQLPKDRFSAERLKGVDSTLKIQPAKLEDSAVYLCASSQPGERRTGELFFGEGSRLTVL.

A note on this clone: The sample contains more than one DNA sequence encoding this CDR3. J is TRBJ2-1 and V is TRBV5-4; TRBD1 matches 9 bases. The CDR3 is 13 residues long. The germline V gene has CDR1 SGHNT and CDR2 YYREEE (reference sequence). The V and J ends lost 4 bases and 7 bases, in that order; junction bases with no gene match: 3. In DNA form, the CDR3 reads TGTGCCAGCAGCCTGACAGGGGGTAATGAGCAGTTCTTC. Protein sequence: CASSLTGGNEQFF.